The 21 T cell receptor beta chains presented below share a single source sample, sequenced in a study of OX40 agonist ivuxolimab in advanced cancers. Clones were read by immunoSEQ multiplex PCR, and TCRdb kept only the in-frame ones, dropping some. The sample has 35,000 to 40,000 clones, 82% seen once; the top ten hold 1.8%. The sequencing used CD4+ or CD8+ T cells sorted from blood, collected in a trial of the OX40 agonist ivuxolimab. These receptors were collected from an adult with an advanced solid tumor such as melanoma, head and neck, liver or kidney cancer.

The CDR3 spells CASSILGGAGEKLFF. Here the CDR3 DNA reads TGTGCCAGTAGTATATTAGGGGGGGCCGGAGAAAAACTGTTTTTT. The chain has TRBV19 and TRBJ1-4, with D perhaps matching TRBD1 (6 bases). The CDR3 covers 15 residues. Germline V lookup: CDR1 LNHDA, CDR2 SQIVND (reference sequence). The ends were cut back, 2 bases at V and 8 bases at J, with 15 bases in the middle. The full variable domain, with the rest looked up from reference TRBV19 and TRBJ1-4, is DGGITQSPKYLFRKEGQNVTLSCEQNLNHDAMYWYRQDPGQGLRLIYYSQIVNDFQKGDIAEGYSVSREKKESFPLTVTSAQKNPTAFYLCASSILGGAGEKLFFGSGTQLSVL.

This chain joins TRBV4-2 and TRBJ2-7, with TRBD2 matching over 15 bases. V shed 4 bases and J 7 bases; nucleotides not matched to a gene: 17. The CDR3 is 19 residues long. Per the germline V gene, CDR1 is LGHNA and CDR2 is YNFKEQ. The CDR3 coding sequence is TGTGCCAGCAGCCTCCAGGGAGGGACTAGCGGGGGGATAATGTGGGAGCAGTACTTC. It specifies CASSLQGGTSGGIMWEQYF.

This clone has just one count. The gene calls are TRBV5-1 and TRBJ2-5, with a tentative D call TRBD2 (6 bases). The germline V gene has CDR1 SGHRS and CDR2 YFSETQ. This CDR3 comprises 14 residues. Trimming removed 4 bases at V and 2 bases at J, with 12 bases between. The CDR3 DNA reads as TGCGCCAGCAGCCCTTCCGGGACTCAAGAGACCCAGTACTTC. It encodes CASSPSGTQETQYF.

The chain uses TRBV30 and TRBJ1-1; D is ambiguous. The V gene's germline CDR1 is GTSNPN and CDR2 SVGIG (reference sequence). The CDR3 is 13 residues long. V lost 1 base and J 0 bases, leaving 6 bases between the germline ends. This CDR3 is CAWSERLNTEAFF. The CDR3 nucleotides are TGTGCCTGGAGTGAGAGGCTGAACACTGAAGCTTTCTTT.

This clone was counted a few times. This chain connects TRBV7-8 to TRBJ1-5; D call uncertain. The CDR3 spans 13 residues. Trimming took 0 bases from V and 4 from J, leaving 4 bases between them. CDR1 SGHVS and CDR2 FQNEAQ come from the germline V gene. CDR3 protein: CASSLALNQPQHF. The CDR3, as DNA: TGTGCCAGCAGCTTAGCTCTTAATCAGCCCCAGCATTTT.

CDR3 region: CASSRGLGNIQYF. CDR3 bases: TGTGCCAGCAGCAGGGGGCTCGGGAACATTCAGTACTTC. The rearrangement links TRBV7-3 to TRBJ2-4; 7 bases fit TRBD1. V was pared by 5 bases and J by 7 bases, with 5 bases of the junction left unmatched. CDR1 and CDR2 (germline): SGHTA, FQGTGA. This CDR3 has 13 amino acids.

The V call is TRBV5-1, the J call TRBJ1-1; D perhaps matches TRBD1 (5 bases). Germline V gene data show CDR1 as SGHRS and CDR2 as YFSETQ. Trimming shortened V by 2 bases and J by 3 bases, and 8 bases separated the two germline ends. CDR3 size: 13 residues. DNA of the CDR3: TGCGCCAGCAGCTTTATGGGGGACACTGAAGCTTTCTTT. This codes for CASSFMGDTEAFF.

The rearrangement joins TRBV27 to TRBJ2-7; 7 bases align to TRBD1. Germline V lookup: CDR1 MNHEY, CDR2 SMNVEV (reference sequence). J lost 9 bases, V lost 4 bases, and 12 bases had no gene match. The CDR3 runs to 14 residues. CDR3 DNA: TGTGCCAGCAGTTCTCCATACAGGGGTGGTTTGCAGTACTTC. Translated, it gives CASSSPYRGGLQYF.

CDR3 amino acids: CASNDGAAQPQHF. The CDR3 DNA is TGTGCCAGCAACGACGGGGCTGCTCAGCCCCAGCATTTT. The chain is built from TRBV6-1 and TRBJ1-5; possible D gene TRBD1, 5 bases. Germline V gene data show CDR1 as MNHNS and CDR2 as SASEGT. V was cut by 7 bases and J by 6 bases, with 13 bases left in between. The CDR3 is made up of 13 amino acids.

This chain uses TRBV18 with TRBJ1-4; TRBD1 matches 7 bases. Germline CDR1 and CDR2: KGHSH and LQKENI. J was trimmed by 8 bases and V by 3 bases; bases with no gene match: 9. The CDR3 spans 15 residues. CDR3 in amino acids: CASSPEQGSVEKLFF. In DNA form, the CDR3 reads TGTGCCAGCTCACCCGAACAGGGGAGCGTCGAAAAACTGTTTTTT. The full variable domain, completed using reference TRBV18 and TRBJ1-4, is NAGVMQNPRHLVRRRGQEARLRCSPMKGHSHVYWYRQLPEEGLKFMVYLQKENIIDESGMPKERFSAEFPKEGPSILRIQQVVRGDSAAYFCASSPEQGSVEKLFFGSGTQLSVL.

The chain couples TRBV7-9 to TRBJ1-1, with TRBD1 identical over 8 bases. Germline V lookup: CDR1 SEHNR, CDR2 FQNEAQ (reference sequence). The V segment lost 2 bases and the J segment 3 bases; nucleotides outside the gene matches: 2. The CDR3 totals 14 residues. CDR3 sequence: CASSLSTGDTEAFF. The CDR3 nucleotides are TGTGCCAGCAGCTTATCGACAGGGGACACTGAAGCTTTCTTT. Supplemented by reference TRBV7-9 and TRBJ1-1, the full variable domain reads DTGVSQNPRHKITKRGQNVTFRCDPISEHNRLYWYRQTLGQGPEFLTYFQNEAQLEKSRLLSDRFSAERPKGSFSTLEIQRTEQGDSAMYLCASSLSTGDTEAFFGQGTRLTVV.

This chain connects TRBV7-3 to TRBJ1-1, with TRBD1 matching 7 bases. Unmatched junction bases numbered 4, after V lost 5 bases and J lost 4 bases. Germline CDR1 SGHTA, CDR2 FQGTGA. CDR3 length: 13 amino acids. CDR3 DNA sequence: TGTGCCAGCAGCCCAGGGGGAGGCACTGAAGCTTTCTTT. Translating gives CASSPGGGTEAFF.

The chain joins TRBV11-2 to TRBJ1-6; possibly TRBD1 for D (6 bases). With 1 base removed from V and 6 bases from J, the gap between germline ends came to 13 bases. The germline CDR1 and CDR2 sequences are SGHAT and FQNNGV. The CDR3 length is 16 residues. The CDR3 is CASSLVRGFLNSPLHF. CDR3 in DNA: TGTGCCAGCAGCTTAGTCAGGGGCTTTCTTAATTCACCCCTCCACTTT.

This clone has only a few counts. The chain employs TRBV25-1 and TRBJ2-5; the match to TRBD2 covers 11 bases. Germline V gene sequence: CDR1 MGHDK, CDR2 SYGVNS. After removal of 5 bases from V and 4 bases from J, the junction contained 6 bases not matched to a gene. The CDR3 has 15 residues. CDR3 region: CASSSLAGVGETQYF. The DNA of the CDR3 is TGTGCCAGCAGTTCACTAGCGGGGGTCGGAGAGACCCAGTACTTC.

This chain uses TRBV11-1 with TRBJ2-2; 8 bases agree with TRBD1. V lost 6 bases to trimming and J lost 4 bases; unmatched junction nucleotides: 7. Germline values: CDR1 SGHAT, CDR2 FQDESV (reference sequence). The CDR3 has 15 amino acids. CDR3 sequence: CASRPGTGSTGELFF. The DNA of the CDR3 is TGTGCCAGCAGACCCGGGACAGGCTCCACCGGGGAGCTGTTTTTT. The whole variable domain, remainder taken from reference TRBV11-1 and TRBJ2-2, is EAEVAQSPRYKITEKSQAVAFWCDPISGHATLYWYRQILGQGPELLVQFQDESVVDDSQLPKDRFSAERLKGVDSTLKIQPAELGDSAMYLCASRPGTGSTGELFFGEGSRLTVL.

V is TRBV5-4 and J is TRBJ1-4; D might be TRBD1 (6 bases). Germline V gives CDR1 SGHNT, CDR2 YYREEE (reference sequence). This CDR3 has 16 residues. V was trimmed by 2 bases and J by 5 bases, leaving 16 bases between them. DNA for the CDR3: TGTGCCAGCAGCTTAGGGGGAAGACAGAGAAATGAAAAACTGTTTTTT. Translation gives CASSLGGRQRNEKLFF. The full variable domain, in which reference TRBV5-4 and TRBJ1-4 provide the parts outside the CDR3, is ETGVTQSPTHLIKTRGQQVTLRCSSQSGHNTVSWYQQALGQGPQFIFQYYREEENGRGNFPPRFSGLQFPNYSSELNVNALELDDSALYLCASSLGGRQRNEKLFFGSGTQLSVL.

CDR3 in DNA: TGTGCCAGCAGCCCCAGACGATCACCCCTCCACTTT. This encodes CASSPRRSPLHF. The genes are TRBV7-2 and TRBJ1-6; D not certain. This CDR3 is 12 amino acids long. V lost 5 bases, J lost 10 bases, and 9 bases lay in between. The germline gives CDR1 SGHTA, CDR2 FQGNSA.

CDR3 residues: CASSQDLARPPYTGELFF. CDR3 sequence (DNA): TGCGCCAGCAGCCAAGATTTAGCACGACCCCCGTACACCGGGGAGCTGTTTTTT. The chain has TRBV4-3 and TRBJ2-2; D remains ambiguous. The V gene's germline CDR1 is LGHNA and CDR2 YSLEER. The ends were cut back, 0 bases at V and 3 bases at J, with 17 bases in the middle. The CDR3 spans 18 residues.

The chain recombines TRBV18 with TRBJ1-1, with 10 positions matching TRBD1. This CDR3 comprises 17 residues. In germline, CDR1 is KGHSH, CDR2 LQKENI. V gave up 3 bases and J gave up 0 bases; unmatched junction bases: 7. CDR3 DNA: TGTGCCAGCTCACCCTGGACAGGGGGGGGGATGAACACTGAAGCTTTCTTT. This codes for CASSPWTGGGMNTEAFF.

The chain employs TRBV19 and TRBJ1-6; weak D call: TRBD1 (5 bases). Germline CDR1 and CDR2: LNHDA and SQIVND (reference sequence). This CDR3 comprises 15 residues. V lost 0 bases and J 10 bases, leaving 13 bases between the germline ends. CDR3 sequence: CASSIEGGLGSPLHF. CDR3 coding DNA: TGTGCCAGTAGTATAGAGGGGGGATTAGGATCACCCCTCCACTTT.

J is TRBJ1-5 and V is TRBV6-5; D is uncertain. V lost 2 bases, J lost 6 bases, and 5 bases lay in between. The CDR3 totals 12 residues. Per germline, CDR1 MNHEY and CDR2 SVGAGI. In DNA form, the CDR3 reads TGTGCCAGCAGTTACATGGGTCAGCCCCAGCATTTT. Translating it yields CASSYMGQPQHF.